This T cell receptor (beta chain) was retrieved from a study of siplizumab effects on memory and regulatory T cells. Libraries were prepared by immunoSEQ multiplex PCR; TCRdb keeps only in-frame clonotypes and omits some of them. The sample records about 100,000 clones, about nine tenths being singletons. The sequence derives from a human donor in good health. Some clones in this sample may be carry-over from other donors' samples. Sample: CD4+ T cells sorted from blood.

The CDR3 sequence is CASGLDRDRGSMRFF. The CDR3 nucleotides are TGTGCTAGTGGTTTGGACCGGGACAGGGGTTCTATGAGGTTCTTC. The chain couples TRBV12-5 to TRBJ2-1, with 10 bases aligning to TRBD1. Trimming took 1 base from V and 15 from J; bases not matched to a gene: 12. This CDR3 has 15 amino acids. The V gene's germline CDR1 is LGHNT and CDR2 FRNRAP.